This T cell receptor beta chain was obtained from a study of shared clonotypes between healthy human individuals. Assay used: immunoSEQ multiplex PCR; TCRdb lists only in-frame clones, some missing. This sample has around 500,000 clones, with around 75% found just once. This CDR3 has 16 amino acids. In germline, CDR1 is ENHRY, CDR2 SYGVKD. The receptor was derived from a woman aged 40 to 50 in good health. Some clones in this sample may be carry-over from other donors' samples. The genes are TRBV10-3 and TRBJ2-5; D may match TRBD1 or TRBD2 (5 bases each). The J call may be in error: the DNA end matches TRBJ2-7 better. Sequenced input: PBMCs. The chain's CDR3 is CAISDPASGTQYEQYF. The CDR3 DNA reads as TGTGCCATCAGTGACCCAGCGTCCGGGACCCAATACGAGCAGTACTTC.